This T cell receptor (beta chain) stems from a study of response to subunit inactivated influenza vaccine. This clonotype was observed a few times. TCRdb passed the RT-PCR reads through MiXCR, listing each CDR3 protein once. The sample yields some 540,000 distinct CDR3 sequences, 20% to 25% seen once. The ends were cut back, 1 base at V and 6 bases at J, with 10 bases in the middle. CDR3 length: 13 residues. This same sample was also taken into another study, of T cells expressing NK-cell markers. That work adds: TCR beta cDNA was generated via 5'RACE template switching incorporating UMIs. The eight sequenced donors comprised seven who were HCMV-seropositive and one who was seronegative. NKG2C+ dominant clonotype frequencies in a handful of donors were roughly 1.0-7.5% of CD8+ T cells. For a handful of donors, these clonotypes were likewise the leading ones in the CD3+CD56-NKG2C+ fraction.

This TCR derives from a man in his fifties or sixties who received an inactivated influenza vaccine. This chain connects TRBV12-3 or TRBV12-4 to TRBJ2-7; weak D call: TRBD1 (6 bases). The sequencing here drew on CD4+ T cells sorted from PBMCs, taken roughly 13 days after vaccination. The CDR3 reads CASSLGFRGEQYF. CDR3 DNA: TGTGCCAGCAGTTTAGGGTTCAGGGGCGAGCAGTACTTC.